What follows describes a single TCR beta chain. Its target is not known. This entry belongs to a study of brain T cells in children with intractable seizures. Study-wide results and limits: Viral specificity was inferred only from CDR3 similarity; HCMV serostatus was unknown.

Sequencing was performed with immunoSEQ multiplex PCR; in TCRdb, only in-frame clones are kept and a portion is missing. The table shows about 320,000 clones, with roughly 93% occurring only once. Time point given: blood from clinic visit 5 months post-surgery; TSC patient then seizure free. Patients received at least one anti-epileptic drug before surgery. Germline V gene lookup returns CDR1 SGHDN and CDR2 FVKESK. The ends were cut back, 2 bases at V and 0 bases at J, with 8 bases in the middle. This CDR3 is 14 amino acids long. The chain has TRBV14 and TRBJ2-7; perhaps D is TRBD1 or TRBD2 (5 bases each). The sequencing here drew on peripheral blood, taken more than 4 months after surgery. The source of this sequence is a boy younger than two with tuberous sclerosis and intractable seizures. The CDR3 sequence: CASSQQGPSYEQYF. Written as DNA, the CDR3 is TGTGCCAGCAGCCAACAGGGACCCTCCTACGAGCAGTACTTC.